A selection of T cell receptor beta chains follows, all from one sample in a study of shared clonotypes between healthy human individuals. The data were produced by immunoSEQ multiplex PCR, yet TCRdb's version contains in-frame clones alone and is incomplete. The table shows around 580,000 clones, with 95% to 98% occurring only once. The sequenced material came from naive CD8+ T cells sorted from blood. The receptors were sampled from a young man in good health. CDR3s include the opening cysteine and the closing phenylalanine or tryptophan. A D gene is named only where the DNA matches it firmly. Only part of the rows carry a size: once, few, many, or a class if the clone is expanded.

clone_size: NA; j_call: TRBJ2-2; d_call: NA; v_call: TRBV29-1; cdr3_aa: CSVGLVENTGELFF; cdr3_nt: TGCAGCGTTGGCCTCGTGGAGAACACCGGGGAGCTGTTTTTT
clone_size: NA; j_call: TRBJ2-1; d_call: TRBD1; v_call: TRBV7-4; cdr3_aa: CASSLVAGTGRNEQFF; cdr3_nt: TGTGCCAGCAGCTTAGTTGCCGGGACAGGCCGAAATGAGCAGTTCTTC
clone_size: once; j_call: TRBJ2-7; d_call: NA; v_call: TRBV5-6; cdr3_aa: CASSREGYEQYF; cdr3_nt: TGTGCCAGCAGCCGCGAGGGCTACGAGCAGTACTTC
clone_size: NA; j_call: TRBJ2-1; d_call: TRBD2; v_call: TRBV9; cdr3_aa: CASSPRGSGVYNEQFF; cdr3_nt: TGTGCCAGCAGCCCTCGGGGTAGCGGGGTTTACAATGAGCAGTTCTTC
clone_size: NA; j_call: TRBJ2-7; d_call: NA; v_call: TRBV6-1; cdr3_aa: CASREHGGEQYF; cdr3_nt: TGTGCCAGCAGGGAGCATGGTGGCGAGCAGTACTTC
clone_size: NA; j_call: TRBJ1-2; d_call: TRBD1; v_call: TRBV27; cdr3_aa: CASSSGTGINYGYTF; cdr3_nt: TGTGCCAGCAGTTCCGGGACAGGGATTAACTATGGCTACACCTTC
clone_size: NA; j_call: TRBJ2-7; d_call: NA; v_call: TRBV4-1; cdr3_aa: CASSQVEGKEQYF; cdr3_nt: TGCGCCAGCAGCCAAGTGGAAGGTAAAGAGCAGTACTTC
clone_size: NA; j_call: TRBJ1-1; d_call: TRBD1; v_call: TRBV29-1; cdr3_aa: CSVEATGDTEAFF; cdr3_nt: TGCAGCGTTGAAGCGACAGGGGACACTGAAGCTTTCTTT
clone_size: few; j_call: TRBJ2-7; d_call: NA; v_call: TRBV5-6; cdr3_aa: CASSFRSLEQYF; cdr3_nt: TGTGCCAGCAGCTTCAGGTCGCTCGAGCAGTACTTC
clone_size: NA; j_call: TRBJ2-3; d_call: NA; v_call: TRBV5-1; cdr3_aa: CASSLEGTVASTDTQYF; cdr3_nt: TGCGCCAGCAGCTTGGAAGGGACGGTTGCTAGCACAGATACGCAGTATTTT
clone_size: NA; j_call: TRBJ2-6; d_call: TRBD1; v_call: TRBV7-2; cdr3_aa: CASSLDPGQWDSGANVLTF; cdr3_nt: TGTGCCAGCAGCTTAGACCCGGGACAGTGGGACTCTGGGGCCAACGTCCTGACTTTC
clone_size: NA; j_call: TRBJ2-3; d_call: NA; v_call: TRBV13; cdr3_aa: CASSPNAVDTPTGDTQYF; cdr3_nt: TGTGCCAGCAGCCCCAATGCGGTGGACACCCCAACAGGAGATACGCAGTATTTT
clone_size: NA; j_call: TRBJ1-5; d_call: NA; v_call: TRBV11-2; cdr3_aa: CASSSSGRGAQPQHF; cdr3_nt: TGTGCCAGCAGCTCGAGTGGCCGCGGGGCGCAGCCCCAGCATTTT
clone_size: few; j_call: TRBJ2-7; d_call: NA; v_call: TRBV29-1; cdr3_aa: CSVEISGSEAYEQYF; cdr3_nt: TGCAGCGTTGAAATATCGGGAAGTGAAGCCTACGAGCAGTACTTC
clone_size: NA; j_call: TRBJ2-5; d_call: NA; v_call: TRBV7-9; cdr3_aa: CASSPIRTQYF; cdr3_nt: TGTGCCAGCAGCCCCATCCGGACCCAGTACTTC
clone_size: once; j_call: TRBJ2-7; d_call: NA; v_call: TRBV7-9; cdr3_aa: CASSLTGLEQYF; cdr3_nt: TGTGCCAGCAGCTTGACCGGTCTAGAGCAGTACTTC
clone_size: NA; j_call: TRBJ2-3; d_call: TRBD2; v_call: TRBV7-9; cdr3_aa: CASSATSGITDTQYF; cdr3_nt: TGTGCCAGCAGCGCAACTAGCGGCATCACAGATACGCAGTATTTT
clone_size: NA; j_call: TRBJ2-5; d_call: TRBD2; v_call: TRBV9; cdr3_aa: CASSANSGTFQETQYF; cdr3_nt: TGTGCCAGCAGCGCCAATAGCGGGACGTTCCAAGAGACCCAGTACTTC
clone_size: NA; j_call: TRBJ2-5; d_call: TRBD2; v_call: TRBV13; cdr3_aa: CASSSRWGGQETQYF; cdr3_nt: TGTGCCAGCAGCTCCAGGTGGGGGGGTCAAGAGACCCAGTACTTC
clone_size: NA; j_call: TRBJ2-5; d_call: NA; v_call: TRBV7-9; cdr3_aa: CASSPRLHLPIQETQYF; cdr3_nt: TGTGCCAGCAGCCCCCGACTCCACCTCCCCATCCAAGAGACCCAGTACTTC
clone_size: NA; j_call: TRBJ2-7; d_call: NA; v_call: TRBV9; cdr3_aa: CASSVAPTMEHEQYF; cdr3_nt: TGTGCCAGCAGCGTAGCGCCGACCATGGAGCACGAGCAGTACTTC
clone_size: NA; j_call: TRBJ2-7; d_call: NA; v_call: TRBV4-1; cdr3_aa: CASSQNLNLGSYEQYF; cdr3_nt: TGCGCCAGCAGCCAGAACTTAAACCTGGGGTCCTACGAGCAGTACTTC
clone_size: NA; j_call: TRBJ2-7; d_call: NA; v_call: TRBV5-4; cdr3_aa: CASSFAGSSYEQYF; cdr3_nt: TGTGCCAGCAGCTTTGCGGGCTCCTCCTACGAGCAGTACTTC
clone_size: NA; j_call: TRBJ1-5; d_call: NA; v_call: TRBV28; cdr3_aa: CASSLISLAQHF; cdr3_nt: TGTGCCAGCAGCCTAATCTCCTTGGCCCAGCATTTT
clone_size: NA; j_call: TRBJ2-1; d_call: NA; v_call: TRBV29-1; cdr3_aa: CSVEDQAGYNEQFF; cdr3_nt: TGCAGCGTTGAAGATCAAGCCGGTTACAATGAGCAGTTCTTC
clone_size: NA; j_call: TRBJ2-5; d_call: NA; v_call: TRBV11-3; cdr3_aa: CASSTMMGETQYF; cdr3_nt: TGTGCCAGCAGCACAATGATGGGTGAGACCCAGTACTTC
clone_size: NA; j_call: TRBJ2-2; d_call: TRBD1; v_call: TRBV5-7; cdr3_aa: CASSRRDRGTGELFF; cdr3_nt: TGTGCCAGCTCGCGGCGAGACAGGGGCACCGGGGAGCTGTTTTTT
clone_size: NA; j_call: TRBJ2-1; d_call: NA; v_call: TRBV6-6; cdr3_aa: CASSASIGTSYNEQFF; cdr3_nt: TGTGCCAGCAGTGCTTCGATCGGGACTTCCTACAATGAGCAGTTCTTC
clone_size: NA; j_call: TRBJ2-2; d_call: NA; v_call: TRBV10-2; cdr3_aa: CASRGFDTGELFF; cdr3_nt: TGCGCCAGCAGAGGGTTTGACACCGGGGAGCTGTTTTTT
clone_size: once; j_call: TRBJ1-1; d_call: NA; v_call: TRBV4-1; cdr3_aa: CASSPQTENTEAFF; cdr3_nt: TGCGCCAGCAGCCCGCAGACAGAGAACACTGAAGCTTTCTTT
clone_size: once; j_call: TRBJ2-7; d_call: NA; v_call: TRBV6-6; cdr3_aa: CASSYRGGLEEQYF; cdr3_nt: TGTGCCAGCAGTTACCGTGGGGGGCTTGAAGAGCAGTACTTC
clone_size: NA; j_call: TRBJ2-7; d_call: TRBD1; v_call: TRBV6-4; cdr3_aa: CASSDSRGQGPYEQYF; cdr3_nt: TGTGCCAGCAGTGACTCGAGGGGACAGGGGCCCTACGAGCAGTACTTC
clone_size: NA; j_call: TRBJ2-1; d_call: NA; v_call: TRBV21-1; cdr3_aa: CASSKAPIGSSYNEQFF; cdr3_nt: TGTGCCAGCAGCAAAGCCCCGATCGGGAGCTCCTACAATGAGCAGTTCTTC
clone_size: NA; j_call: TRBJ2-1; d_call: TRBD1; v_call: TRBV5-1; cdr3_aa: CASSPPGTGVLNEQFF; cdr3_nt: TGCGCCAGCAGCCCCCCCGGGACAGGGGTCCTCAATGAGCAGTTCTTC
clone_size: NA; j_call: TRBJ2-7; d_call: NA; v_call: TRBV10-3; cdr3_aa: CAISESDYEQYF; cdr3_nt: TGTGCCATCAGTGAATCCGACTACGAGCAGTACTTC
clone_size: once; j_call: TRBJ2-1; d_call: NA; v_call: TRBV7-2; cdr3_aa: CASSFRVYNEQFF; cdr3_nt: TGTGCCAGCAGCTTCCGAGTCTACAATGAGCAGTTCTTC